Listed below are T cell receptor beta chains from one sample, sequenced in a study of beta chain features in type 1 diabetes. Clones were read by immunoSEQ multiplex PCR, and TCRdb kept only the in-frame ones, dropping some. This table has roughly 140,000 clones, more than 9.5% appearing once. The specimen sequenced was central memory CD4+ T cells from blood. The receptors stem from a man between 18 and 29 years old in good health. Both conserved end residues are part of each CDR3. A D gene is named only where the DNA matches it firmly. Size is stated for part of the rows, as once, few or many counts, or as a class when the clone is expanded.

>TRBV28|few|TRBJ1-2|TRBD1
CASSSQGGLFGYTF
TGTGCCAGCAGTAGCCAGGGGGGCTTATTTGGCTACACCTTC
>TRBV7-2|few|TRBJ2-3|NA
CASSRFTDTQYF
TGTGCCAGCAGTAGATTCACAGATACGCAGTATTTT
>TRBV11-2|NA|TRBJ2-7|NA
CAQPGRGEQYF
TGTGCCCAGCCAGGCAGGGGAGAGCAGTACTTC
>TRBV9|few|TRBJ1-2|NA
CASSVMVGNGYTF
TGTGCCAGCAGCGTAATGGTGGGCAATGGCTACACCTTC
>TRBV6-5|few|TRBJ2-4|NA
CASSYSIRGVKNIQYF
TGTGCCAGCAGTTACTCGATAAGGGGGGTGAAAAACATTCAGTACTTC
>TRBV9|NA|TRBJ2-7|NA
CASGHSTYEQYF
TGTGCCAGCGGACACTCCACCTACGAGCAGTACTTC
>TRBV7-2|few|TRBJ2-4|TRBD1
CASSPRGGVAKNIQYF
TGTGCCAGCAGCCCCAGAGGGGGCGTAGCCAAAAACATTCAGTACTTC
>TRBV5-1|many|TRBJ1-2|NA
CASSSIDRGYGYTF
TGCGCCAGCAGCTCCATTGACAGAGGCTATGGCTACACCTTC
>TRBV5-4|NA|TRBJ2-3|NA
CASSPQSRVSTDTQYF
TGTGCCAGCAGCCCCCAATCACGGGTTAGCACAGATACGCAGTATTTT
>TRBV28|NA|TRBJ2-2|NA
CASQEGSRDTGELFF
TGTGCCAGCCAGGAGGGCTCACGGGACACCGGGGAGCTGTTTTTT
>TRBV11-2|few|TRBJ1-2|NA
CASSLDLRYGYTF
TGTGCCAGCAGCTTAGATCTAAGATATGGCTACACCTTC
>TRBV7-2|NA|TRBJ2-1|TRBD1
CASSIDRVPYNEQFF
TGTGCCAGCAGCATTGACAGGGTTCCCTACAATGAGCAGTTCTTC
>TRBV29-1|few|TRBJ2-7|NA
CSVGTEYEQYF
TGCAGCGTTGGGACTGAATACGAGCAGTACTTC
>TRBV7-2|few|TRBJ2-4|TRBD1
CASSLAIGRGSQYF
TGTGCCAGCAGCTTAGCGATCGGCAGGGGGTCTCAGTACTTC
>TRBV6-4|NA|TRBJ2-1|TRBD2
CASSEASGSLRGYNEQFF
TGTGCCAGCAGTGAGGCTAGCGGGAGCCTACGGGGCTACAATGAGCAGTTCTTC
>TRBV5-4|few|TRBJ2-3|NA
CASIETGSTDTQYF
TGTGCCAGCATCGAAACCGGTAGCACAGATACGCAGTATTTT
>TRBV14|NA|TRBJ1-6|NA
CASSQSRGGVPLHF
TGTGCCAGCAGCCAATCAAGGGGAGGGGTTCCCCTCCACTTT
>TRBV5-1|NA|TRBJ2-7|NA
CASSLTSNEQYF
TGCGCCAGCAGCTTAACATCTAACGAGCAGTACTTC
>TRBV11-2|NA|TRBJ2-7|TRBD1
CASSRQGAKSDEQYF
TGTGCCAGCAGCCGACAGGGGGCGAAATCGGACGAGCAGTACTTC
>TRBV13|NA|TRBJ1-5|NA
CASSLSRNQPQHF
TGTGCCAGCAGCCTATCGAGGAATCAGCCCCAGCATTTT
>TRBV27|few|TRBJ1-1|NA
CASSLGRQTEAFF
TGTGCCAGCAGTTTAGGGAGACAGACTGAAGCATTCTTT
>TRBV4-1|many|TRBJ1-2|TRBD1
CASSQDGDRGGNYGYTF
TGCGCCAGCAGCCAAGATGGGGACAGGGGAGGAAACTATGGCTACACCTTC
>TRBV6-6|NA|TRBJ1-5|TRBD1
CASRDGQGGQPQHF
TGTGCCAGCAGGGACGGACAGGGTGGTCAGCCCCAGCATTTT
>TRBV6-1|few|TRBJ2-3|TRBD1
CASSLSLTGSDTQYF
TGTGCCAGCAGTTTATCGTTGACAGGGTCAGATACGCAGTATTTT